A selection of T cell receptor beta chains follows, all from one sample in a study of blood T cell repertoires in COVID-19. Here immunoSEQ multiplex PCR was the method, and the copy in TCRdb shows in-frame clones only, minus some. The sample includes about 170,000 clones, roughly 83% of them seen just once. The sample consisted of peripheral blood. These receptors were obtained from a woman of 80 years or more with active or convalescent COVID-19. CDR3s leave out the opening cysteine and the closing phenylalanine or tryptophan. D genes are given only for firm matches.

v_call: TRBV6-2/TRBV6-3; j_call: TRBJ2-7; d_call: TRBD1; cdr3_aa: ASSRPGQGIYEQY
v_call: TRBV7-2; j_call: TRBJ1-2; d_call: TRBD1; cdr3_aa: ASSVTGTYGYT
v_call: TRBV6-6; j_call: TRBJ1-2; d_call: .; cdr3_aa: ASKGGGYGYT
v_call: TRBV5-8; j_call: TRBJ2-7; d_call: TRBD1; cdr3_aa: ASSLAGTGKDEQY
v_call: TRBV10-3; j_call: TRBJ2-2; d_call: .; cdr3_aa: AISPTAGPDTGELF
v_call: TRBV9; j_call: TRBJ1-1; d_call: TRBD1; cdr3_aa: ASSVAGGAAF
v_call: TRBV4-3; j_call: TRBJ2-2; d_call: .; cdr3_aa: ASSQATGPGELF
v_call: TRBV14; j_call: TRBJ2-5; d_call: .; cdr3_aa: ASSQLLGRQETQY
v_call: TRBV5-1; j_call: TRBJ2-2; d_call: .; cdr3_aa: ASSPGSRANTGELF
v_call: TRBV11-2; j_call: TRBJ1-3; d_call: TRBD1; cdr3_aa: ASSSQGVGNTIY
v_call: TRBV19; j_call: TRBJ1-6; d_call: .; cdr3_aa: ASSMARYNSPLH
v_call: TRBV29-1; j_call: TRBJ1-3; d_call: .; cdr3_aa: SSGRGFHSGNTIY
v_call: TRBV18; j_call: TRBJ2-1; d_call: TRBD2; cdr3_aa: ASSPRSGGAGNEQF
v_call: TRBV27; j_call: TRBJ2-7; d_call: .; cdr3_aa: ASSYRDNSYEQY
v_call: TRBV7-2; j_call: TRBJ2-7; d_call: .; cdr3_aa: ASSLETGPYEQY
v_call: TRBV2; j_call: TRBJ1-4; d_call: TRBD1; cdr3_aa: ASKQGATNEKLF
v_call: TRBV2; j_call: TRBJ1-5; d_call: .; cdr3_aa: ASGSRAGSLGQPQH
v_call: TRBV7-2; j_call: TRBJ1-2; d_call: TRBD1; cdr3_aa: ASSLGWGTGGADYGYT
v_call: TRBV18; j_call: TRBJ2-5; d_call: TRBD2; cdr3_aa: ASSPGLWTSRLMGTEETQY
v_call: TRBV11-2; j_call: TRBJ2-5; d_call: .; cdr3_aa: ASSLMSGEETQY
v_call: TRBV5-1; j_call: TRBJ2-3; d_call: .; cdr3_aa: ASSLASISSTDTQY
v_call: TRBV7-2; j_call: TRBJ1-5; d_call: .; cdr3_aa: ASSLGGGLNQPQH
v_call: TRBV7-2; j_call: TRBJ2-5; d_call: .; cdr3_aa: ASSRGLQETQY
v_call: TRBV5-1; j_call: TRBJ2-7; d_call: TRBD1; cdr3_aa: ASSSQGYEQY
v_call: TRBV3-1/TRBV3-2; j_call: TRBJ1-2; d_call: TRBD1; cdr3_aa: ASSQGPGGRYGYT
v_call: TRBV29-1; j_call: TRBJ1-1; d_call: TRBD1; cdr3_aa: SVDREMNTEAF
v_call: TRBV7-3; j_call: TRBJ1-1; d_call: .; cdr3_aa: ASSASPQGTEAF
v_call: TRBV4-3; j_call: TRBJ2-1; d_call: .; cdr3_aa: ASSPDGNIYNEQF
v_call: TRBV23-1; j_call: TRBJ2-3; d_call: TRBD2; cdr3_aa: ASSQTSGGKDTQY
v_call: TRBV4-3; j_call: TRBJ2-5; d_call: TRBD2; cdr3_aa: ASSQGGGETQY
v_call: TRBV7-8; j_call: TRBJ2-5; d_call: .; cdr3_aa: ASSRRPNPRETQY
v_call: TRBV27; j_call: TRBJ2-7; d_call: TRBD1; cdr3_aa: ASSQTGSYEQY
v_call: TRBV7-6; j_call: TRBJ1-1; d_call: TRBD1; cdr3_aa: ASSLEQGTARLMAF
v_call: TRBV4-3; j_call: TRBJ1-4; d_call: .; cdr3_aa: ASSQEPVANEKLF
v_call: TRBV11-2; j_call: TRBJ1-5; d_call: TRBD1; cdr3_aa: ASSPGDRGLGNQPQH
v_call: TRBV5-1; j_call: TRBJ2-1; d_call: .; cdr3_aa: ASSWGQNSYNEQF
v_call: TRBV27; j_call: TRBJ1-2; d_call: TRBD1; cdr3_aa: ASSSGQAANYYGYT
v_call: TRBV18; j_call: TRBJ1-5; d_call: .; cdr3_aa: ASSPDGKPNQPQH
v_call: TRBV30; j_call: TRBJ2-3; d_call: .; cdr3_aa: AWSVGGGPDTQY
v_call: TRBV7-8; j_call: TRBJ2-2; d_call: TRBD1; cdr3_aa: ASSLSGQGFGELF
v_call: TRBV7-2; j_call: TRBJ2-3; d_call: .; cdr3_aa: ASSLRVAGTDTQY